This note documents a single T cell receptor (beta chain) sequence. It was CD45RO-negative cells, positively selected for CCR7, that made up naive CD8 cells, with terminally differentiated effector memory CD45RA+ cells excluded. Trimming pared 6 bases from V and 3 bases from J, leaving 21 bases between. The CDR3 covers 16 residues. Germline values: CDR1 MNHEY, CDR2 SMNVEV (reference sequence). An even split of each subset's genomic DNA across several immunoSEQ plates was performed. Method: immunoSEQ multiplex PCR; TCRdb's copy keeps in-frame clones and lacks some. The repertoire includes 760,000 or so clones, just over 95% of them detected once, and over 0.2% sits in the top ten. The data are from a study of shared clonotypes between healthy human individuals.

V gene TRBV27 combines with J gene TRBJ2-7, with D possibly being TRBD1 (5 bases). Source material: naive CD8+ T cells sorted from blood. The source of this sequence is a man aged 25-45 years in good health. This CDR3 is CASSPSWGHQLYEQYF. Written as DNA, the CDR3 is TGTGCCAGCAGCCCATCGTGGGGCCACCAACTCTACGAGCAGTACTTC.